This T cell receptor (beta chain) was sequenced for a study of neurological immune-mediated disorders. To note about this clonotype: Its antigen is still unknown.

Trimming removed 6 bases from V and 5 bases from J, with 16 bases in between. The germline CDR1 and CDR2 sequences are DFQATT and SNEGSKA (reference sequence). CDR3 length: 13 amino acids. Sorted libraries were made with 900,000 to 1,000,000 CD4+ or CD8+ T cells. Study observations and caveats: For the multiple sclerosis repertoire cluster, an association with any clinical or MRI feature was absent. HTLV-1-associated myelopathy led in TCR clonal expansion, while multiple sclerosis ranked lowest, below healthy controls.

The cDNA was generated by 5'RACE with 10-nucleotide random UMIs. TCRdb used MiXCR to reprocess the 5' RACE reads, holding one entry per CDR3 protein. The sample lists some 48,000 distinct CDR3 sequences, around 5.3% occurring once. This clonotype was obtained from a woman between 18 and 30 years old with multiple sclerosis. The sequenced sample was CD4+ T cells from blood. The J gene is TRBJ2-5, the V gene TRBV20-1; D is perhaps TRBD1 or TRBD2 (6 bases each). The CDR3 DNA sequence: TGCAGTGCCGACTTCACAGGGAGGGAGACCCAGTACTTC. Protein: CSADFTGRETQYF.